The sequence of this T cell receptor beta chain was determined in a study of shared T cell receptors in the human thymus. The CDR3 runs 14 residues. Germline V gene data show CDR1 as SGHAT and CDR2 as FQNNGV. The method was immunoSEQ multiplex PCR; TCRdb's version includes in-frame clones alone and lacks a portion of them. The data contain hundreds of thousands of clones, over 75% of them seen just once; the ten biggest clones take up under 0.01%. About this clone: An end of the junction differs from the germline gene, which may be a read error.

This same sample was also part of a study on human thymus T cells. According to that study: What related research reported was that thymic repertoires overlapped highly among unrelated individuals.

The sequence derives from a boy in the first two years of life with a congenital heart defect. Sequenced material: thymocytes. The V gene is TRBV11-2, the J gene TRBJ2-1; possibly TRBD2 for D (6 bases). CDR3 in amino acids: CASSSRDSHNEQFF. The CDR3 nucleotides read TGTGCCAGCAGCTCTCGGGACTCCCACAATGAGCAGTTCTTC.